This T cell receptor (beta chain) comes out of a study of T cells in pancreatic ductal adenocarcinoma. Study-level points and caveats: The resected pancreatic cancer cohort was biased toward the minority with early-stage disease.

TCRdb's copy holds only in-frame clones and misses some; the assay was immunoSEQ multiplex PCR. The data contain 15,000 to 20,000 clones, around nine tenths of them singletons. A word on this clone: Its matching antigen is unknown.

The selected patients with pancreatic ductal adenocarcinoma had surgery but no neoadjuvant therapy. Sequenced sample: PBMCs. This TCR derives from a human donor with pancreatic ductal adenocarcinoma.

The CDR3 reads CSASDTYFTEAFF. In DNA form, the CDR3 reads TGCAGCGCTTCGGACACCTACTTCACTGAAGCTTTCTTT. This rearrangement joins TRBV29-1 to TRBJ1-1; perhaps TRBD1 as D (5 bases). Germline CDR1 SQVTM, CDR2 ANQGSEA. The V gene lost 7 bases and the J gene lost 4 bases, with 16 bases spanning the gap. The length of the CDR3 is 13 residues.